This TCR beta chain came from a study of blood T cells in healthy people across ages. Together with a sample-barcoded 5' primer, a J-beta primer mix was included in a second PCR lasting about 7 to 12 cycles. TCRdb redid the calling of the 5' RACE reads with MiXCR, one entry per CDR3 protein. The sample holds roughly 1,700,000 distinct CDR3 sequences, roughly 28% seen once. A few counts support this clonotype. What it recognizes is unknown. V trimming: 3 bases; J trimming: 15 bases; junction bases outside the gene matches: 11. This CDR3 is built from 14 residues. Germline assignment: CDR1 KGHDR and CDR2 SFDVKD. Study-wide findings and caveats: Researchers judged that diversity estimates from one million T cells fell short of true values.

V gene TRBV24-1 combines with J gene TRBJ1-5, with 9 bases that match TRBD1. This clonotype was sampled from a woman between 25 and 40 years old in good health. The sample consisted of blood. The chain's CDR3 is CATSDMGQGCVRHF. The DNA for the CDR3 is TGTGCCACCAGTGATATGGGACAGGGTTGTGTGAGGCATTTT.